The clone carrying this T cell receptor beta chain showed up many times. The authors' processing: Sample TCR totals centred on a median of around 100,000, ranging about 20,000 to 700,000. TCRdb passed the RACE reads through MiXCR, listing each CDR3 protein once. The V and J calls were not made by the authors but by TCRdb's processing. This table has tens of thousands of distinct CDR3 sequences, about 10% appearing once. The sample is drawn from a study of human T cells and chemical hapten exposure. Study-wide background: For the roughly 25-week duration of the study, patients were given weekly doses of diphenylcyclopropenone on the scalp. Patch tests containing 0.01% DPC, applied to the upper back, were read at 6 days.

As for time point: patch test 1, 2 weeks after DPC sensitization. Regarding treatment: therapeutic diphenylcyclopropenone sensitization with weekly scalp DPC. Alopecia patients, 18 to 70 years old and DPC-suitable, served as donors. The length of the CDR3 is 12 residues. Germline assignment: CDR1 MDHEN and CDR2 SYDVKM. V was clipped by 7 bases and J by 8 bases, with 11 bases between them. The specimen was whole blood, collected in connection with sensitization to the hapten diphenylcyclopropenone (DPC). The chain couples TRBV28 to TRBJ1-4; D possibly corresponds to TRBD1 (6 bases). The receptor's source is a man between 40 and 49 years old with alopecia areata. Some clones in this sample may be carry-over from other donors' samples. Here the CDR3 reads CASTPRGEKLFF. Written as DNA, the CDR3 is TGTGCCAGCACCCCAAGGGGGGAAAAACTGTTTTTT.